The 7 T cell receptor beta chains below all came from one sample that was sequenced in a study of T cells in Graves' hyperthyroidism and ophthalmopathy. What was amplified from RNA transcripts were TCR beta CDR3 regions. HTBI primers were used for first-round RT-PCR of the TCR CDR3. Each CDR3 protein gets one entry after TCRdb re-called the multiplex PCR reads with MiXCR. The sample has roughly 650,000 distinct CDR3 sequences, more than 15% seen once. The sequencing input was blood. The receptors originated from a woman aged 40 to 50 with Graves' ophthalmopathy.

The chain carries TRBV20-1 and TRBJ2-4, with TRBD1 matching over 7 bases. This CDR3 has 13 amino acids. Germline V CDR1 and CDR2: DFQATT, SNEGSKA (reference sequence). The J segment lost 6 bases and the V segment lost 5 bases, leaving 7 bases of the junction unmatched. The CDR3 DNA follows: TGCAGTGCTCAGACAGGGACGGGAAACATTCAGTACTTC. Protein sequence: CSAQTGTGNIQYF.

This clonotype was counted many times. V and J are TRBV12-3 or TRBV12-4 and TRBJ1-2; the match to TRBD1 covers 12 bases. V gave up 5 bases and J gave up 6 bases; unmatched junction bases: 4. This CDR3 spans 14 amino acids. The CDR3 loop reads CASSPGQGAHGYTF. DNA of the CDR3: TGTGCCAGCAGTCCGGGACAGGGGGCCCATGGCTACACCTTC.

There are many counts of this clonotype. V and J are TRBV5-1 and TRBJ2-7, with 13 bases that match TRBD2. V lost 5 bases to trimming and J lost 3 bases; unmatched junction nucleotides: 5. The CDR3 extends over 15 amino acids. Germline loops: CDR1 SGHRS, CDR2 YFSETQ. The CDR3 loop is CASRRGTSGIYEQYF. The CDR3 nucleotides read TGCGCCAGCAGGCGGGGGACTAGCGGGATCTACGAGCAGTACTTC.

In this sample, this clonotype turned up many times. The V call is TRBV4-1, the J call TRBJ2-7; possibly TRBD1 for D (6 bases). Germline lookup yields CDR1 MGHRA and CDR2 YSYEKL. V gave up 2 bases and J gave up 3 bases, with 8 bases separating them. The CDR3 totals 13 residues. In nucleotides, the CDR3 is TGCGCCAGCAGCCAAACGACAGGCTACGAGCAGTACTTC. Protein sequence: CASSQTTGYEQYF.

At least ten counts were recorded for this clonotype. The CDR3 DNA reads as TGTGCCAGCAGTTTGTCACAACCGAACACTGAAGCTTTCTTT. Amino acid sequence: CASSLSQPNTEAFF. The chain carries TRBV28 and TRBJ1-1; no definite D call. Germline-derived CDR1 and CDR2 are MDHEN and SYDVKM. The CDR3 is 14 amino acids. The germline V and J ends were trimmed by 3 bases and 1 base, with 9 bases remaining between them.

This clonotype was observed many times. This rearrangement joins TRBV7-9 to TRBJ2-5; tentative D call: TRBD1 (5 bases). Trimming pared 4 bases from V and 4 bases from J, leaving 16 bases between. CDR1 is SEHNR, CDR2 FQNEAQ, per germline (reference sequence). CDR3 size: 15 residues. DNA of the CDR3: TGTGCCAGCAGCTCTGTTGACAATCAGGGAGAGACCCAGTACTTC. It codes for CASSSVDNQGETQYF.

In its sample, this clonotype was seen a few times. V is TRBV11-1 and J is TRBJ2-5; D remains ambiguous. V lost 0 bases to trimming and J lost 4 bases, with 9 bases between them. CDR1 is SGHAT, CDR2 FQDESV, per germline (reference sequence). The CDR3 spans 14 residues. The CDR3 sequence is CASSLALEGETQYF. The CDR3 bases are TGTGCCAGCAGCTTAGCGTTAGAAGGAGAGACCCAGTACTTC.